Sequencing of this TCR beta chain was carried out in a study of T cell repertoires in cytomegalovirus infection. Study details: From public TCR beta signatures came an indication of both CMV infection and matching HLA type. Whole-study findings and limits: HLA-C-restricted TCR beta clonotypes specific for CMV led the ex vivo response. Cumulated frequencies of public TCR beta families served to identify carriers of CMV plus the relevant HLA.

In its sample, this clonotype was seen many times. The antigen is not known. The germline V and J ends were trimmed by 4 bases and 7 bases, with 14 bases remaining between them. This CDR3 is built from 13 residues. The germline gives CDR1 SGHTA, CDR2 FQGNSA. Via MiXCR, TCRdb re-called the reads, giving one row per CDR3 protein. The top ten clones hold 5.5% to 8% of a sample with around 210,000 distinct CDR3 sequences, 6.5% of them seen once. Sequencing was carried out using PBMCs. The chain couples TRBV7-2 to TRBJ2-7; D may be TRBD1 (6 bases). The TCR originated in a human donor in good health (CMV status not recorded). Some clones in this sample may be carry-over from other donors' samples. In nucleotides, the CDR3 is TGTGCCAGCAGCTCAGGGGTCTACTCAGAGCAGTACTTC. Translating it yields CASSSGVYSEQYF.